A selection of T cell receptor beta chains follows, all from one sample in a study of blood T cell repertoires in COVID-19. Produced via immunoSEQ multiplex PCR; TCRdb's table is partial and in-frame only. This table has about 130,000 clones, 84% appearing once. What was sequenced was peripheral blood. These receptor sequences come from a human donor in a cohort sampled during active COVID-19. Both conserved end residues are part of each CDR3. A D gene is named only where the DNA matches it firmly. Some rows have no size entry. The others give once, few or many, or a class for an expanded clone.

once	TRBV5-6	.	TRBJ1-2	CASSLRGYGYTF	TGTGCCAGCAGCTTAAGGGGCTATGGCTACACCTTC
.	TRBV11-3	.	TRBJ1-3	CASSRAGFGNTIYF	TGTGCCAGCAGCCGGGCGGGCTTTGGAAACACCATATATTTT
.	TRBV7-3	TRBD1	TRBJ1-1	CASSPDRATEAFF	TGTGCCAGCAGCCCGGACAGGGCCACTGAAGCTTTCTTT
.	TRBV7-2	.	TRBJ2-3	CASSQGTTDTQYF	TGTGCCAGCAGCCAAGGGACTACAGATACGCAGTATTTT
few	TRBV5-1	.	TRBJ1-2	CASSREDWDGYTF	TGCGCCAGCAGTAGGGAGGATTGGGATGGCTACACCTTC
.	TRBV5-6	TRBD2	TRBJ2-2	CASSLAALAGLTGELFF	TGTGCCAGCAGCTTGGCCGCGTTAGCGGGGCTCACCGGGGAGCTGTTTTTT
.	TRBV6-2/TRBV6-3	.	TRBJ2-1	CASSDRDEQFF	TGTGCCAGCAGCGACCGGGATGAGCAGTTCTTC
.	TRBV3-1/TRBV3-2	.	TRBJ1-2	CASSAGRGGYTF	TGTGCCAGCAGCGCTGGAAGGGGAGGCTACACCTTC
.	TRBV30	.	TRBJ2-1	CAWSVQGSNEQFF	TGTGCCTGGAGTGTACAGGGCTCGAACGAGCAGTTCTTC
.	TRBV28	.	TRBJ1-6	CASSLRSPLHF	TGTGCCAGCAGTTTACGTTCACCCCTCCACTTT
.	TRBV18	.	TRBJ2-1	CASSPPEGVRNEQFF	TGTGCCAGCTCCCCACCGGAGGGTGTTCGGAATGAGCAGTTCTTC
.	TRBV24-1	.	TRBJ2-5	CATSGTSRETQYF	TGTGCCACCAGTGGTACCAGCAGGGAGACCCAGTACTTC
.	TRBV5-1	TRBD1	TRBJ2-2	CASSLVGTGPSNTGELFF	TGCGCCAGCAGCTTGGTGGGGACAGGGCCTTCGAACACCGGGGAGCTGTTTTTT
many	TRBV7-2	TRBD1	TRBJ1-5	CASSLFEGASQPQHF	TGTGCCAGCAGCTTATTTGAGGGGGCAAGTCAGCCCCAGCATTTT
.	TRBV7-9	.	TRBJ2-3	CASSLRGVRTDTQYF	TGTGCCAGCAGCCTCAGGGGGGTCCGCACAGATACGCAGTATTTT
.	TRBV11-2	TRBD1	TRBJ1-5	CASSPGTGSNQPQHF	TGTGCCAGCAGCCCGGGGACAGGGAGCAATCAGCCCCAGCATTTT
.	TRBV5-1	.	TRBJ1-6	CASSLAGQFNSPLHF	TGCGCCAGCAGCTTGGCAGGGCAGTTTAATTCACCCCTCCACTTT
.	TRBV2	.	TRBJ1-1	CASRVTVSYTEAFF	TGTGCCAGCAGAGTTACAGTATCCTACACTGAAGCTTTCTTT
.	TRBV4-1	TRBD1	TRBJ2-7	CASSQEQGIPYEQYF	TGCGCCAGCAGCCAGGAACAGGGGATCCCCTACGAGCAGTACTTC
.	TRBV29-1	TRBD1	TRBJ1-1	CSVNEGGRGTEAFF	TGCAGCGTAAATGAAGGGGGCAGGGGCACTGAAGCTTTCTTT
.	TRBV7-3	TRBD2	TRBJ2-5	CASSRASGFQETQYF	TGTGCCAGCAGCCGAGCTAGCGGGTTCCAAGAGACCCAGTACTTC
.	TRBV19	.	TRBJ1-2	CASSTGGNYGYTF	TGTGCCAGTAGTACGGGAGGTAACTATGGCTACACCTTC
.	TRBV2	.	TRBJ2-7	CASRLTAELEQYF	TGTGCCAGCAGATTGACAGCCGAGTTAGAGCAGTACTTC
.	TRBV28	.	TRBJ1-4	CASSSYSGGNEKLFF	TGTGCCAGCAGTTCGTATTCTGGAGGAAATGAAAAACTGTTTTTT
.	TRBV30	TRBD1	TRBJ1-2	CAWSAWIGQGPYYGYTF	TGTGCCTGGAGTGCATGGATAGGACAGGGGCCGTACTATGGCTACACCTTC
.	TRBV6-2/TRBV6-3	.	TRBJ2-1	CASSYDAVFNEQFF	TGTGCCAGCAGTTACGATGCAGTTTTCAATGAGCAGTTCTTC